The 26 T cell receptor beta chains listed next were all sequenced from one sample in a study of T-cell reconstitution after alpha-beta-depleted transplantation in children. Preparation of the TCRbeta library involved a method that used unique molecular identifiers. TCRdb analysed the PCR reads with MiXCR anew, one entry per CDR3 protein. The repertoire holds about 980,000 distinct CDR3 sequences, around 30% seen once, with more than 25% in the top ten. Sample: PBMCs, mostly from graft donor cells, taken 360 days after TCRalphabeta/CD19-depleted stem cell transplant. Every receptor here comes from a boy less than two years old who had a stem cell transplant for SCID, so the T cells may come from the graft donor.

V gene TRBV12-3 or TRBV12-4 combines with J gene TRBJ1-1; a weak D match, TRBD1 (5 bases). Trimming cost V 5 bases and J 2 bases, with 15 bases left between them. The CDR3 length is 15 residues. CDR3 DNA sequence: TGTGCCAGCAGTGATGACCAGGGTGGTAACACTGAAGCTTTCTTT. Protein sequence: CASSDDQGGNTEAFF.

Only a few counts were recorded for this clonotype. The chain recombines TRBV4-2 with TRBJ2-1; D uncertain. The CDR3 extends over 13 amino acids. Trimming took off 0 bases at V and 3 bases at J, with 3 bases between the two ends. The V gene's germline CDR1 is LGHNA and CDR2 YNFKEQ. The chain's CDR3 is CASSQEDYNEQFF. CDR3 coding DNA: TGTGCCAGCAGCCAAGAGGACTACAATGAGCAGTTCTTC.

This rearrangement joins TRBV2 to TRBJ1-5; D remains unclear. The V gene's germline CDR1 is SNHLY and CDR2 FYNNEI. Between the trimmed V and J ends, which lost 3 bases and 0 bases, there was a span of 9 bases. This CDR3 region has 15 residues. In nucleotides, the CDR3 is TGTGCCAGCAGTGAGGCAGGATATAGCAATCAGCCCCAGCATTTT. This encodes CASSEAGYSNQPQHF.

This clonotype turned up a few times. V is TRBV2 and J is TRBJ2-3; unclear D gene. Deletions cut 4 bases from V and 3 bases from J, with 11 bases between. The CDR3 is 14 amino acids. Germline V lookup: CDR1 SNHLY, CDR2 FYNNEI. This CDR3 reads CASSADSLTDTQYF. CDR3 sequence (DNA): TGTGCCAGCAGTGCAGATAGCTTAACAGATACGCAGTATTTT. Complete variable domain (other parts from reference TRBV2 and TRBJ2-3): EPEVTQTPSHQVTQMGQEVILRCVPISNHLYFYWYRQILGQKVEFLVSFYNNEISEKSEIFDDQFSVERPDGSNFTLKIRSTKLEDSAMYFCASSADSLTDTQYFGPGTRLTVL.

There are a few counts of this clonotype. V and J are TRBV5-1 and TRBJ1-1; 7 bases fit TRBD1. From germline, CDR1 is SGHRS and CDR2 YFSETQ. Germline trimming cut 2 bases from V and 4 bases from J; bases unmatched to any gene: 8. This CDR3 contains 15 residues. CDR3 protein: CASSFNPGGGTEAFF. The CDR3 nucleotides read TGCGCCAGCAGCTTCAACCCAGGGGGAGGCACTGAAGCTTTCTTT.

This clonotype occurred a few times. DNA of the CDR3: TGCAGCGTTGTCGCGCGGTTCACCTACGAGCAGTACTTC. Protein: CSVVARFTYEQYF. The chain carries TRBV29-1 and TRBJ2-7; D gene uncertain. This CDR3 is built from 13 residues. Trimming took off 4 bases at V and 2 bases at J, with 12 bases between the two ends. CDR1 is SQVTM and CDR2 is ANQGSEA in the germline V gene.

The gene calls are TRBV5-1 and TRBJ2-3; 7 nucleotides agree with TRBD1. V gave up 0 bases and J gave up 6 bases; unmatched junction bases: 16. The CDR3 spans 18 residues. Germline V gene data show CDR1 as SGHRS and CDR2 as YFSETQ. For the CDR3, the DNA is TGCGCCAGCAGCTTGGGTTCCGGGACAGAAGGCGTTGGGGATACGCAGTATTTT. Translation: CASSLGSGTEGVGDTQYF.

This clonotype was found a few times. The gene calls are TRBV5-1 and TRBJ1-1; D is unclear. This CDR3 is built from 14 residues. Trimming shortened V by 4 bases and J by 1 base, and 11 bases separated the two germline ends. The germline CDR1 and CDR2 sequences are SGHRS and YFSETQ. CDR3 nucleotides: TGCGCCAGCAGCCAATTAGGCGCGAACACTGAAGCTTTCTTT. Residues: CASSQLGANTEAFF.

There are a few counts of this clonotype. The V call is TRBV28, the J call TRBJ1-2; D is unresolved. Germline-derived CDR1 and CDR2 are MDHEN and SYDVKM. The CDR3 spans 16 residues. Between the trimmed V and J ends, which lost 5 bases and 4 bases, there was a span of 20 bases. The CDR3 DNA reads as TGTGCCAGCAGTCCCCCCTCGGCCCAATCACGCTATGGCTACACCTTC. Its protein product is CASSPPSAQSRYGYTF.

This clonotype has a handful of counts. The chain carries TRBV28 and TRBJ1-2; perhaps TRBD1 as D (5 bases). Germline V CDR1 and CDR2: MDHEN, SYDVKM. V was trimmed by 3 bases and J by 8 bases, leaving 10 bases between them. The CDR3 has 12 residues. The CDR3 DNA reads TGTGCCAGCAGTTTTAGGGGCGGAGGCTACACCTTC. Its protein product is CASSFRGGGYTF.

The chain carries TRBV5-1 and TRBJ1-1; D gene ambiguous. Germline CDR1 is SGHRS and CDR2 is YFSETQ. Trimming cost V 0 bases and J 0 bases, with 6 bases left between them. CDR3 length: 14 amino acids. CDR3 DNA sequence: TGCGCCAGCAGCTTGGCCGTATTGAACACTGAAGCTTTCTTT. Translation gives CASSLAVLNTEAFF.

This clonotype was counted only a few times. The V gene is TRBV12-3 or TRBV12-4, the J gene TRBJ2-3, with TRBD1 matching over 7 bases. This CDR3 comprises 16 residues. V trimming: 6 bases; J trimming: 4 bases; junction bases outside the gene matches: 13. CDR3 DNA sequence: TGTGCCAGCAGCTCATCGGGACAGATAGGCCCAGATACGCAGTATTTT. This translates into CASSSSGQIGPDTQYF.

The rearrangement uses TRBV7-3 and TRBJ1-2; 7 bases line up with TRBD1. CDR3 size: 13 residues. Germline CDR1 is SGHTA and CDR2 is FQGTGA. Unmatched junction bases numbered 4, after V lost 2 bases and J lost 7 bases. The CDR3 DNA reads TGTGCCAGCAGCTTACAGGGGGGAGGTGGCTACACCTTC. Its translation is CASSLQGGGGYTF. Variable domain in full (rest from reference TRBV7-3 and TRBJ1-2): GAGVSQTPSNKVTEKGKYVELRCDPISGHTALYWYRQSLGQGPEFLIYFQGTGAADDSGLPNDRFFAVRPEGSVSTLKIQRTERGDSAVYLCASSLQGGGGYTFGSGTRLTVV.

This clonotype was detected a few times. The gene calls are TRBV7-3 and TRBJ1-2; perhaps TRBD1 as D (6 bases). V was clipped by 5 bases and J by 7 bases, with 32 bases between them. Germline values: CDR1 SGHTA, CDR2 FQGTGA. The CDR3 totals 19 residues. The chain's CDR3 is CASSLWPGAPHQHYVGYTF. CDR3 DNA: TGTGCCAGCAGCCTATGGCCGGGGGCGCCTCACCAACACTATGTTGGCTACACCTTC.

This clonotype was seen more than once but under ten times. In DNA, the CDR3 is TGTGCCAGCAGCCTAAACCGGGACACCCCTGAGTATGGCTACACCTTC. Translation: CASSLNRDTPEYGYTF. The rearrangement uses TRBV7-2 and TRBJ1-2; possibly TRBD1 for D (6 bases). The CDR3 is 16 amino acids. Trimming cost V 5 bases and J 5 bases, with 21 bases left between them. CDR1 SGHTA and CDR2 FQGNSA come from the germline V gene.

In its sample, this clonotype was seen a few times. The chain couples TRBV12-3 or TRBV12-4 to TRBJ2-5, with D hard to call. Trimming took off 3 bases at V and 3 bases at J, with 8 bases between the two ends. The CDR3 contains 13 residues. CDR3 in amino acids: CASSFIRKETQYF. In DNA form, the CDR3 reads TGTGCCAGCAGTTTTATCAGAAAAGAGACCCAGTACTTC.

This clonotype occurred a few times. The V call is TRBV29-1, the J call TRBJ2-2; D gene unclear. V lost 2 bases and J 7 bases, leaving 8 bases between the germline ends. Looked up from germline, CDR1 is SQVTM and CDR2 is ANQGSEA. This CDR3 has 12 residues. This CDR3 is CSVERAIGELFF. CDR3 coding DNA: TGCAGCGTTGAAAGGGCTATCGGGGAGCTGTTTTTT.

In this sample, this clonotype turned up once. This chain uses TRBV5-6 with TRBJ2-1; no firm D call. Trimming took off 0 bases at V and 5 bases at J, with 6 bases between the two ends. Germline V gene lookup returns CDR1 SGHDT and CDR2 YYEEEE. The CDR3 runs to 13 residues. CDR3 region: CASSLDDNNEQFF. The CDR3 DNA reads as TGTGCCAGCAGCTTGGATGACAACAATGAGCAGTTCTTC. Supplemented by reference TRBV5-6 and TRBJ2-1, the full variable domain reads DAGVTQSPTHLIKTRGQQVTLRCSPKSGHDTVSWYQQALGQGPQFIFQYYEEEERQRGNFPDRFSGHQFPNYSSELNVNALLLGDSALYLCASSLDDNNEQFFGPGTRLTVL.

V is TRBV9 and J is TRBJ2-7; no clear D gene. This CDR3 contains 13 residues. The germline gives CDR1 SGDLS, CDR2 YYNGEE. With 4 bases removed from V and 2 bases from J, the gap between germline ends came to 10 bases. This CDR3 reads CASSSQPTYEQYF. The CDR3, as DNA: TGTGCCAGCAGCAGTCAGCCAACCTACGAGCAGTACTTC.

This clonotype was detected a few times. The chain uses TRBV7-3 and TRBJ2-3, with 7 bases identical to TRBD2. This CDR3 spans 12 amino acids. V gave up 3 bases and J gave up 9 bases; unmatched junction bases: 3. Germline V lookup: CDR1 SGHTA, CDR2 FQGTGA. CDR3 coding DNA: TGTGCCAGCAGCTTCATGGGGGGGACGCAGTATTTT. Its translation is CASSFMGGTQYF.

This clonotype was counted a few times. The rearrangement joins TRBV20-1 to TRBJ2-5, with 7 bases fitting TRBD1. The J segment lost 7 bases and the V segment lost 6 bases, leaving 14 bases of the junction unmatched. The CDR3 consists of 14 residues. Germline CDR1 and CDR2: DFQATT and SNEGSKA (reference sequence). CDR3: CSAPWDSPKGTQYF. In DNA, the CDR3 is TGCAGTGCCCCGTGGGACAGCCCCAAAGGGACCCAGTACTTC.

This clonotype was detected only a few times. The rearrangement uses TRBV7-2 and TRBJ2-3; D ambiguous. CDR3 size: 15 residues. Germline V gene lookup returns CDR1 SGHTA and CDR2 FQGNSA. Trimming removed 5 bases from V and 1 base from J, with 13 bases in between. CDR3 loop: CASSANTIGTDTQYF. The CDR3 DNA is TGTGCCAGCAGCGCGAATACGATCGGCACAGATACGCAGTATTTT.

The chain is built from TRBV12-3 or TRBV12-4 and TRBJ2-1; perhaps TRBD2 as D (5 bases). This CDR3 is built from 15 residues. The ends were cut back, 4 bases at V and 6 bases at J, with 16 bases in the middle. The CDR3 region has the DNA TGTGCCAGCAGTTCCCCGGCGGGCCCCCTCAATGAGCAGTTCTTC. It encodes CASSSPAGPLNEQFF.

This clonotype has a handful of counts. CDR3 bases: TGCAGTGCTAGTACGAATACGCAGTATTTT. It specifies CSASTNTQYF. The chain has TRBV20-1 and TRBJ2-3; no reliable D call. CDR3 size: 10 residues. Per germline, CDR1 DFQATT and CDR2 SNEGSKA (reference sequence). V shed 3 bases and J shed 7 bases, with 5 bases lying between them.

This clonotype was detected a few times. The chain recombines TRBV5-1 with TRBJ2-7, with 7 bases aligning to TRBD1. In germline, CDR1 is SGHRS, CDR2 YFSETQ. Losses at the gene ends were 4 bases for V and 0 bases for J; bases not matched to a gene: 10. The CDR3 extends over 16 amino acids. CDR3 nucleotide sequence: TGCGCCAGCAGCCGGGTCGGGACAGCGACCTCCTACGAGCAGTACTTC. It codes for CASSRVGTATSYEQYF. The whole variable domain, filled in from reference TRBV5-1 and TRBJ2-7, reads KAGVTQTPRYLIKTRGQQVTLSCSPISGHRSVSWYQQTPGQGLQFLFEYFSETQRNKGNFPGRFSGRQFSNSRSEMNVSTLELGDSALYLCASSRVGTATSYEQYFGPGTRLTVT.

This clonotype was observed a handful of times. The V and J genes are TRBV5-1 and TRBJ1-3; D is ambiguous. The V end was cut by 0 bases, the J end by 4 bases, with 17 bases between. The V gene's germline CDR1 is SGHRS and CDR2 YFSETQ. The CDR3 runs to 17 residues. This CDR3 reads CASSLDVGRVPGNTIYF. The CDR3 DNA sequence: TGCGCCAGCAGCTTGGATGTAGGTAGGGTCCCCGGAAACACCATATATTTT.